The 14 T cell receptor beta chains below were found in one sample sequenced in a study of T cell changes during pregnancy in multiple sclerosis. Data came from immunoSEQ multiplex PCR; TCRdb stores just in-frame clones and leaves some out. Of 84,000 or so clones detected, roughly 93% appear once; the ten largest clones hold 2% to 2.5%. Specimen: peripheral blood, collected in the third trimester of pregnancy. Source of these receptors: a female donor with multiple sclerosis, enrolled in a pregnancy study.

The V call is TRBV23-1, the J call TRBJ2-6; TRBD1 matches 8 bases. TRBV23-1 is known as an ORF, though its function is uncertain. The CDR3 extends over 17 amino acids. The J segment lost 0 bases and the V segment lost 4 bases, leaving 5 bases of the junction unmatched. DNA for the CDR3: TGCGCCAGCAGTCTAACAGGGGGGAGCTCTGGGGCCAACGTCCTGACTTTC. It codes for CASSLTGGSSGANVLTF.

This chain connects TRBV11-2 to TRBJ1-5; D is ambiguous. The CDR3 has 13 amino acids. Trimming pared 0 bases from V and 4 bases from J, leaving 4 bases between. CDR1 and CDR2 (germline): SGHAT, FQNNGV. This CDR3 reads CASSLDRNQPQHF. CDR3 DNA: TGTGCCAGCAGCTTAGATCGGAATCAGCCCCAGCATTTT.

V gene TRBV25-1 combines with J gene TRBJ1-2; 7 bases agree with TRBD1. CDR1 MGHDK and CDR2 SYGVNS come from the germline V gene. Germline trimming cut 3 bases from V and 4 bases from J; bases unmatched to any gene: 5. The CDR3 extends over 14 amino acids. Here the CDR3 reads CASSDPTGPYGYTF. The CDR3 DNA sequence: TGTGCCAGCAGTGACCCGACAGGGCCCTATGGCTACACCTTC.

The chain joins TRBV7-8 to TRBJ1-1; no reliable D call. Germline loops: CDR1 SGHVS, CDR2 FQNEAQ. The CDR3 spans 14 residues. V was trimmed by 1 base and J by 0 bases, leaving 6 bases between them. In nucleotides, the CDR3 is TGTGCCAGCAGCTTAGGAACACTGAACACTGAAGCTTTCTTT. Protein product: CASSLGTLNTEAFF.

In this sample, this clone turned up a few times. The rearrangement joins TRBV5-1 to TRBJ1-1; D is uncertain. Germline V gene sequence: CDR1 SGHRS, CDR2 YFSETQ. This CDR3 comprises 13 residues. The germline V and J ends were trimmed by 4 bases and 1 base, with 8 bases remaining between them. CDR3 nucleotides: TGCGCCAGCAGCCCAGCGGGGAACACTGAAGCTTTCTTT. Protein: CASSPAGNTEAFF.

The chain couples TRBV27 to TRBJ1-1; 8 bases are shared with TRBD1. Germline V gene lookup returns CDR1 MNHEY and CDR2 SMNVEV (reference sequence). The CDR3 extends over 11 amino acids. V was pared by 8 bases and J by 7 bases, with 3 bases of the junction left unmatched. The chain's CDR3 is CASGTGGEAFF. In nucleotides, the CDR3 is TGTGCCAGCGGTACAGGGGGTGAAGCTTTCTTT.

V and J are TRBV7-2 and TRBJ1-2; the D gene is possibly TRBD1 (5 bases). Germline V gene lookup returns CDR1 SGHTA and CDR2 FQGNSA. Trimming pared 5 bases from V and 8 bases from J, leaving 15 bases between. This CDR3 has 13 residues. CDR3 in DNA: TGTGCCAGCAGCAACTACCCGGGGGACGGCTACACCTTC. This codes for CASSNYPGDGYTF.

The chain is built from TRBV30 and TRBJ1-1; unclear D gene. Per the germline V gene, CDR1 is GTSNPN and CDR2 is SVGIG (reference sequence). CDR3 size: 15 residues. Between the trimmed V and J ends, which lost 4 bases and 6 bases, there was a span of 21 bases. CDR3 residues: CAWKRGVPREAEAFF. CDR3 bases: TGTGCCTGGAAACGCGGGGTCCCAAGGGAGGCTGAAGCTTTCTTT.

This CDR3 reads CASSSEQGPSSGNTIYF. In DNA form, the CDR3 reads TGCGCCAGCAGCTCGGAACAGGGCCCGAGCTCTGGAAACACCATATATTTT. The chain links TRBV5-1 to TRBJ1-3; possible D gene TRBD1, 6 bases. The V gene's germline CDR1 is SGHRS and CDR2 YFSETQ. Trimming shortened V by 3 bases and J by 0 bases, and 16 bases separated the two germline ends. This CDR3 region has 17 residues.

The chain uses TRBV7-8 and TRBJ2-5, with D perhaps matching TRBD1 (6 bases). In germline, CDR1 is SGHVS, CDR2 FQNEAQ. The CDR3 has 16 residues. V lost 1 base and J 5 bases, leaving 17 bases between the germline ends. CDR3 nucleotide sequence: TGTGCCAGCAGCTTAGGTGGGGGACATCGAGGGGAGACCCAGTACTTC. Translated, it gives CASSLGGGHRGETQYF.

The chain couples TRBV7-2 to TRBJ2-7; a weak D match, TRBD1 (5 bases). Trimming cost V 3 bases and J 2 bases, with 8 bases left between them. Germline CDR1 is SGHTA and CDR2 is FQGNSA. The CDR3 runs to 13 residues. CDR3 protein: CASSFTGTYEQYF. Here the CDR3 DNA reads TGTGCCAGCAGCTTTACAGGCACCTACGAGCAGTACTTC.

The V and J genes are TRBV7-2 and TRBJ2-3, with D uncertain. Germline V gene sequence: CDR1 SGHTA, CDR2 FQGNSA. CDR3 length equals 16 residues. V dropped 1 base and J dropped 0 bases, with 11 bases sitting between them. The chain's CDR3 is CASSLVRVSSTDTQYF. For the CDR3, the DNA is TGTGCCAGCAGCTTAGTCCGGGTGTCTAGCACAGATACGCAGTATTTT.

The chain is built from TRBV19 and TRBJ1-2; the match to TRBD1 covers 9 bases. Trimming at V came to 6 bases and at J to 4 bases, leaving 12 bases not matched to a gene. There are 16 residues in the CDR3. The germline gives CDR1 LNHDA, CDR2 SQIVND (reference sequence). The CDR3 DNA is TGTGCCAGTAGCCTGGGACAGGGAAGGGTCCTCTATGGCTACACCTTC. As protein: CASSLGQGRVLYGYTF.

This CDR3 is CASSLAGQGVGELFF. For the CDR3, the DNA is TGTGCCAGCAGCTTAGCAGGGCAGGGTGTCGGGGAGCTGTTTTTT. V and J are TRBV7-6 and TRBJ2-2, with TRBD1 as a possible D gene (5 bases). This CDR3 has 15 residues. Trimming removed 0 bases from V and 7 bases from J, with 12 bases in between. Germline values: CDR1 SGHVS, CDR2 FNYEAQ.